These T cell receptor beta chains were read from a single sample in a study of blood T cell repertoires in COVID-19. Using immunoSEQ multiplex PCR, the repertoire was profiled, and TCRdb retains in-frame clones only, with some absent. The sample carries around 200,000 clones, about 85% recorded once. Sequenced: peripheral blood. These receptor sequences come from a man aged 30 to 39 with acute or convalescent COVID-19. CDR3s include the opening cysteine and the closing phenylalanine or tryptophan. The order of the fields is D gene, clone size, J gene, V gene, CDR3 protein, CDR3 DNA. D genes are given only for firm matches. Rows may omit the clone size; those that give it use once, few, many or a size class.

d_gene: -
abundance: -
j_gene: TRBJ1-2
v_gene: TRBV28
CDR3aa: CASSSGYGYTF
CDR3nt: TGTGCCAGCAGTTCAGGGTATGGCTACACCTTC

d_gene: -
abundance: -
j_gene: TRBJ2-1
v_gene: TRBV9
CDR3aa: CASSPRGRGGGFGNEQFF
CDR3nt: TGTGCCAGCAGCCCAAGGGGCAGGGGAGGGGGTTTTGGCAATGAGCAGTTCTTC

d_gene: TRBD2
abundance: -
j_gene: TRBJ2-2
v_gene: TRBV7-2
CDR3aa: CASRRTSGGAGELFF
CDR3nt: TGTGCCAGCAGAAGGACTAGCGGGGGGGCCGGGGAGCTGTTTTTT

d_gene: -
abundance: -
j_gene: TRBJ1-4
v_gene: TRBV28
CDR3aa: CASSLSGGEKLFF
CDR3nt: TGTGCCAGCAGTTTATCGGGTGGGGAAAAACTGTTTTTT

d_gene: -
abundance: -
j_gene: TRBJ2-2
v_gene: TRBV28
CDR3aa: CASIRTHTGELFF
CDR3nt: TGTGCCAGCATCCGGACTCACACCGGGGAGCTGTTTTTT

d_gene: TRBD2
abundance: once
j_gene: TRBJ2-3
v_gene: TRBV28
CDR3aa: CASSPRGGATDTQYF
CDR3nt: TGTGCCAGCAGCCCTCGCGGGGGGGCCACAGATACGCAGTATTTT

d_gene: -
abundance: -
j_gene: TRBJ2-2
v_gene: TRBV24-1
CDR3aa: CAAQSSNTGELFF
CDR3nt: TGTGCCGCCCAAAGCTCGAACACCGGGGAGCTGTTTTTT

d_gene: TRBD1
abundance: -
j_gene: TRBJ1-5
v_gene: TRBV5-6
CDR3aa: CASSRAGGVLHQPQHF
CDR3nt: TGTGCCAGCAGCCGCGCAGGGGGTGTTTTACATCAGCCCCAGCATTTT

d_gene: -
abundance: -
j_gene: TRBJ2-3
v_gene: TRBV5-1
CDR3aa: CASSLEFSTDTQYF
CDR3nt: TGCGCCAGCAGCCTAGAATTTAGCACAGATACGCAGTATTTT

d_gene: TRBD1
abundance: -
j_gene: TRBJ1-5
v_gene: TRBV19
CDR3aa: CASIRGQGRGQPQHF
CDR3nt: TGTGCCAGTATCCGGGGACAGGGAAGGGGTCAGCCCCAGCATTTT

d_gene: -
abundance: -
j_gene: TRBJ1-2
v_gene: TRBV5-1
CDR3aa: CASSLYEQGRSNGYTF
CDR3nt: TGCGCCAGCAGCTTATACGAACAGGGCAGATCGAATGGCTACACCTTC

d_gene: -
abundance: -
j_gene: TRBJ2-1
v_gene: TRBV5-6
CDR3aa: CASSPASDEQFF
CDR3nt: TGTGCCAGCAGCCCCGCTAGTGATGAGCAGTTCTTC

d_gene: -
abundance: -
j_gene: TRBJ1-5
v_gene: TRBV9
CDR3aa: CASSGVVVTGMSRQPQHF
CDR3nt: TGTGCCAGCAGCGGAGTAGTAGTTACAGGGATGTCAAGACAGCCCCAGCATTTT

d_gene: TRBD1
abundance: -
j_gene: TRBJ2-5
v_gene: TRBV24-1
CDR3aa: CATSDPGQTQETQYF
CDR3nt: TGTGCCACCAGTGATCCGGGACAGACGCAAGAGACCCAGTACTTC

d_gene: TRBD1
abundance: few
j_gene: TRBJ1-2
v_gene: TRBV29-1
CDR3aa: CSAPLTGYNYGYTF
CDR3nt: TGCAGCGCCCCTCTGACAGGGTATAACTATGGCTACACCTTC

d_gene: -
abundance: -
j_gene: TRBJ2-2
v_gene: TRBV5-1
CDR3aa: CASRAGLGTGELFF
CDR3nt: TGCGCCAGCAGGGCGGGACTGGGGACCGGGGAGCTGTTTTTT

d_gene: -
abundance: -
j_gene: TRBJ2-4
v_gene: TRBV6-1
CDR3aa: CASSEFLAIQYF
CDR3nt: TGTGCCAGCAGTGAATTCCTTGCGATTCAGTACTTC

d_gene: -
abundance: -
j_gene: TRBJ2-3
v_gene: TRBV21-1
CDR3aa: CASTCDGQREGKTDTQYF
CDR3nt: TGTGCCAGCACCTGCGACGGGCAGCGGGAGGGCAAAACAGATACGCAGTATTTT

d_gene: -
abundance: -
j_gene: TRBJ2-3
v_gene: TRBV12-2
CDR3aa: CASRLLPDSLREDTQYF
CDR3nt: TGTGCAAGTCGCCTTCTGCCGGACAGCTTAAGGGAAGATACGCAGTATTTT

d_gene: TRBD2
abundance: -
j_gene: TRBJ2-1
v_gene: TRBV4-1
CDR3aa: CASSPTLAGGYDEQFF
CDR3nt: TGCGCCAGCAGTCCGACATTAGCGGGGGGCTATGATGAGCAGTTCTTC

d_gene: TRBD2
abundance: -
j_gene: TRBJ2-1
v_gene: TRBV5-1
CDR3aa: CASSLGLAGTPSSYNEQFF
CDR3nt: TGCGCCAGCAGCTTGGGTCTAGCGGGAACCCCCAGCTCCTACAATGAGCAGTTCTTC

d_gene: -
abundance: -
j_gene: TRBJ1-4
v_gene: TRBV19
CDR3aa: CASSLLGQIRGKLFF
CDR3nt: TGTGCCAGTAGTTTACTCGGACAGATCCGCGGGAAACTGTTTTTT

d_gene: -
abundance: -
j_gene: TRBJ1-2
v_gene: TRBV19
CDR3aa: CASSMQGNYGYTF
CDR3nt: TGTGCCAGTAGTATGCAGGGTAACTATGGCTACACCTTC

d_gene: TRBD1
abundance: -
j_gene: TRBJ1-4
v_gene: TRBV7-3
CDR3aa: CASSSNRGEKLFF
CDR3nt: TGTGCCAGCAGCTCGAACAGGGGGGAAAAACTGTTTTTT

d_gene: -
abundance: -
j_gene: TRBJ1-6
v_gene: TRBV19
CDR3aa: CASSSQRINSPLHF
CDR3nt: TGTGCCAGTAGTAGTCAGCGAATCAATTCACCCCTCCACTTT

d_gene: -
abundance: -
j_gene: TRBJ2-7
v_gene: TRBV19
CDR3aa: CASRQTGTTFAYEQYF
CDR3nt: TGTGCCAGTAGGCAAACAGGGACGACGTTCGCCTACGAGCAGTACTTC

d_gene: -
abundance: -
j_gene: TRBJ2-6
v_gene: TRBV9
CDR3aa: CASSVVGASGANVLTF
CDR3nt: TGTGCCAGCAGCGTAGTTGGGGCCTCTGGGGCCAACGTCCTGACTTTC

d_gene: TRBD1
abundance: -
j_gene: TRBJ2-1
v_gene: TRBV7-3
CDR3aa: CASSSGTGVTNEQFF
CDR3nt: TGTGCCAGCAGCTCCGGGACAGGGGTAACCAATGAGCAGTTCTTC

d_gene: TRBD1
abundance: once
j_gene: TRBJ2-7
v_gene: TRBV28
CDR3aa: CASSLSWTGGYPSYEQYF
CDR3nt: TGTGCCAGCAGTTTAAGCTGGACAGGGGGCTACCCATCCTACGAGCAGTACTTC

d_gene: TRBD2
abundance: -
j_gene: TRBJ2-7
v_gene: TRBV3-1/TRBV3-2
CDR3aa: CASSQVRASGERASNEQYF
CDR3nt: TGTGCCAGCAGCCAAGTCCGTGCTAGCGGAGAACGGGCATCGAACGAGCAGTACTTC

d_gene: -
abundance: -
j_gene: TRBJ1-2
v_gene: TRBV20-1
CDR3aa: CSASLQNGYTF
CDR3nt: TGCAGTGCTAGTCTTCAGAATGGCTACACCTTC

d_gene: TRBD1
abundance: -
j_gene: TRBJ2-1
v_gene: TRBV6-6
CDR3aa: CASSYARDSYNEQFF
CDR3nt: TGTGCCAGCAGTTACGCTAGGGACAGCTACAATGAGCAGTTCTTC

d_gene: -
abundance: -
j_gene: TRBJ1-6
v_gene: TRBV5-5
CDR3aa: CASRVGVTSPLHF
CDR3nt: TGTGCCAGCCGAGTCGGGGTAACTTCACCCCTCCACTTT

d_gene: -
abundance: -
j_gene: TRBJ1-6
v_gene: TRBV18
CDR3aa: CASSPQESGNSPLHF
CDR3nt: TGTGCCAGCTCACCACAGGAATCGGGTAATTCACCCCTCCACTTT

d_gene: TRBD1
abundance: -
j_gene: TRBJ1-4
v_gene: TRBV28
CDR3aa: CASTQGVEKLFF
CDR3nt: TGTGCCAGCACCCAGGGGGTTGAAAAACTGTTTTTT

d_gene: TRBD1
abundance: -
j_gene: TRBJ1-1
v_gene: TRBV20-1
CDR3aa: CSATGQGRDFF
CDR3nt: TGCAGTGCTACCGGACAGGGAAGGGATTTCTTT

d_gene: TRBD1
abundance: -
j_gene: TRBJ1-1
v_gene: TRBV6-5
CDR3aa: CASSYQDRVEAFF
CDR3nt: TGTGCCAGCAGTTACCAAGACAGGGTTGAAGCTTTCTTT

d_gene: -
abundance: -
j_gene: TRBJ2-3
v_gene: TRBV2
CDR3aa: CASSEIYTDTQYF
CDR3nt: TGTGCCAGCAGTGAGATCTACACAGATACGCAGTATTTT

d_gene: -
abundance: -
j_gene: TRBJ1-5
v_gene: TRBV12-3/TRBV12-4
CDR3aa: CASSEGGQPQHF
CDR3nt: TGTGCCAGCAGTGAGGGTGGGCAGCCCCAGCATTTT

d_gene: -
abundance: -
j_gene: TRBJ2-5
v_gene: TRBV5-1
CDR3aa: CASSLVWGRETQYF
CDR3nt: TGCGCCAGCAGCTTGGTTTGGGGGCGGGAGACCCAGTACTTC

d_gene: TRBD2
abundance: -
j_gene: TRBJ2-3
v_gene: TRBV6-5
CDR3aa: CASQIAGTDTQYF
CDR3nt: TGTGCCAGCCAAATAGCGGGGACAGATACGCAGTATTTT

d_gene: -
abundance: -
j_gene: TRBJ2-7
v_gene: TRBV5-4
CDR3aa: CASSSYLSSYEQYF
CDR3nt: TGTGCCAGCAGCTCGTACTTATCCTCCTACGAGCAGTACTTC

d_gene: -
abundance: once
j_gene: TRBJ2-1
v_gene: TRBV7-3
CDR3aa: CASSLTVSSGEQFF
CDR3nt: TGTGCCAGCAGCTTAACTGTAAGTAGTGGTGAGCAGTTCTTC

d_gene: TRBD2
abundance: -
j_gene: TRBJ2-5
v_gene: TRBV6-6
CDR3aa: CASGLAGFQETQYF
CDR3nt: TGTGCCAGCGGACTAGCGGGATTCCAAGAGACCCAGTACTTC

d_gene: -
abundance: -
j_gene: TRBJ2-2
v_gene: TRBV5-1
CDR3aa: CASSSHPAGGGDRTGELFF
CDR3nt: TGCGCCAGCAGCTCACACCCCGCTGGAGGGGGCGACCGGACCGGGGAGCTGTTTTTT

d_gene: -
abundance: -
j_gene: TRBJ1-2
v_gene: TRBV2
CDR3aa: CASSEQGNGYTF
CDR3nt: TGTGCCAGCAGTGAACAGGGTAACGGCTACACCTTC

d_gene: -
abundance: -
j_gene: TRBJ2-1
v_gene: TRBV6-5
CDR3aa: CASSYSGGQTPFF
CDR3nt: TGTGCCAGCAGTTACTCGGGGGGACAGACTCCGTTCTTC

d_gene: TRBD2
abundance: -
j_gene: TRBJ2-7
v_gene: TRBV9
CDR3aa: CASSVALNSGEQYF
CDR3nt: TGTGCCAGCAGCGTAGCTTTGAATAGCGGGGAGCAGTACTTT

d_gene: -
abundance: once
j_gene: TRBJ2-2
v_gene: TRBV10-1
CDR3aa: CASRGTGELFF
CDR3nt: TGCGCCAGCCGTGGGACAGGGGAGCTGTTTTTT

d_gene: TRBD2
abundance: -
j_gene: TRBJ2-1
v_gene: TRBV28
CDR3aa: CASSYPAGGGHNEQFF
CDR3nt: TGTGCCAGCAGTTATCCCGCGGGGGGGGGTCACAATGAGCAGTTCTTC

d_gene: -
abundance: -
j_gene: TRBJ2-2
v_gene: TRBV11-2
CDR3aa: CASSNPPNTGELFF
CDR3nt: TGTGCCAGCAGTAATCCCCCGAACACCGGGGAGCTGTTTTTT

d_gene: -
abundance: -
j_gene: TRBJ2-5
v_gene: TRBV25-1
CDR3aa: CASQAGGVAYRTQYF
CDR3nt: TGTGCCAGCCAAGCAGGAGGGGTAGCATATAGGACCCAGTACTTC

d_gene: TRBD2
abundance: -
j_gene: TRBJ2-2
v_gene: TRBV6-5
CDR3aa: CASRAGGWAGELFF
CDR3nt: TGTGCCAGCAGAGCGGGAGGATGGGCCGGGGAGCTGTTTTTT

d_gene: -
abundance: -
j_gene: TRBJ2-1
v_gene: TRBV6-5
CDR3aa: CASRTITSSGNEQFF
CDR3nt: TGTGCCAGCAGAACTATCACGTCAAGCGGAAATGAGCAGTTCTTC